A single sample gave rise to the 30 T cell receptor beta chains below, sequenced in a study of technical replicates of blood from a few donors. Assay: immunoSEQ multiplex PCR; the TCRdb copy retains only in-frame clones and omits some. The data contain about 83,000 clones, 90% to 95% of them singletons. Sequencing was performed on T cells isolated from PBMCs. Every receptor here comes from a human donor in good health.

The J gene is TRBJ2-5, the V gene TRBV2, with D possibly being TRBD2 (6 bases). The CDR3 length is 15 residues. V was cut by 1 base and J by 1 base, with 10 bases left in between. Germline assignment: CDR1 SNHLY and CDR2 FYNNEI. Here the CDR3 reads CASSEGGASQETQYF. CDR3 nucleotides: TGTGCCAGCAGTGAAGGCGGGGCCTCCCAAGAGACCCAGTACTTC.

The chain has TRBV7-8 and TRBJ1-1, with a tentative D call TRBD1 (6 bases). With 5 bases removed from V and 0 bases from J, the gap between germline ends came to 13 bases. CDR3 length equals 15 residues. From germline, CDR1 is SGHVS and CDR2 FQNEAQ. CDR3: CASSVRTVMNTEAFF. DNA of the CDR3: TGTGCCAGCAGCGTACGGACAGTCATGAACACTGAAGCTTTCTTT.

The chain employs TRBV5-1 and TRBJ1-1, with TRBD1 identical over 9 bases. The CDR3 has 16 amino acids. V lost 0 bases and J lost 0; bases outside the gene matches: 3. Germline V gene sequence: CDR1 SGHRS, CDR2 YFSETQ. The chain's CDR3 is CASSLGDRVMNTEAFF. CDR3 coding DNA: TGCGCCAGCAGCTTGGGGGACAGGGTAATGAACACTGAAGCTTTCTTT.

The chain combines TRBV9 with TRBJ1-5; 8 bases are a match to TRBD1. In germline, CDR1 is SGDLS, CDR2 YYNGEE. With 4 bases clipped from V and 7 bases from J, the junction kept 7 bases outside the gene matches. The CDR3 contains 14 residues. The CDR3 spells CASSSGGSGQPQHF. CDR3 coding DNA: TGTGCCAGCAGCTCAGGGGGCTCTGGCCAGCCCCAGCATTTT.

The chain carries TRBV11-3 and TRBJ2-5; weak D call: TRBD1 (7 bases). The ends were cut back, 6 bases at V and 4 bases at J, with 15 bases in the middle. CDR1 SGHNT and CDR2 YENEEA come from the germline V gene. CDR3 length: 14 amino acids. The CDR3 DNA sequence: TGTGCCAGCAGAAATCAGGGGGAGGTAGAGACCCAGTACTTC. It codes for CASRNQGEVETQYF.

This clone appeared a single time. The chain has TRBV11-2 and TRBJ2-7; 9 bases align to TRBD1. Germline CDR1 and CDR2: SGHAT and FQNNGV. The ends lost 5 bases at V and 4 bases at J; junction bases unmatched: 6. This CDR3 has 14 amino acids. Here the CDR3 reads CASSPRQGEYEQYF. The DNA of the CDR3 is TGTGCCAGCAGCCCGCGACAGGGGGAATACGAGCAGTACTTC.

The V gene is TRBV5-4, the J gene TRBJ2-5, with TRBD2 matching over 9 bases. Germline loops: CDR1 SGHNT, CDR2 YYREEE (reference sequence). The CDR3 spans 13 residues. V lost 1 base, J lost 10 bases, and 5 bases stayed unmatched. The CDR3 DNA follows: TGTGCCAGCAGCTTGAGGCGGGGGGGCGGCCAGTACTTC. It encodes CASSLRRGGGQYF. The variable domain in full, with the rest retrieved from reference TRBV5-4 and TRBJ2-5, is ETGVTQSPTHLIKTRGQQVTLRCSSQSGHNTVSWYQQALGQGPQFIFQYYREEENGRGNFPPRFSGLQFPNYSSELNVNALELDDSALYLCASSLRRGGGQYFGPGTRLLVL.

V gene TRBV10-2 combines with J gene TRBJ2-5; perhaps TRBD2 as D (6 bases). The V gene lost 6 bases and the J gene lost 2 bases, with 19 bases spanning the gap. In germline, CDR1 is WSHSY, CDR2 SAAADI. This CDR3 contains 16 residues. CDR3 sequence: CASSGVDAGIQETQYF. The CDR3 DNA follows: TGCGCCAGCAGCGGGGTTGATGCGGGAATTCAAGAGACCCAGTACTTC.

In its sample, this clone was seen once. This chain connects TRBV27 to TRBJ1-2; 9 nucleotides line up with TRBD1. V dropped 5 bases and J dropped 10; count of bases not matched to a gene: 20. Looked up from germline, CDR1 is MNHEY and CDR2 is SMNVEV (reference sequence). This CDR3 is 17 amino acids long. CDR3 loop: CASSPGQGRHVPPNYTF. CDR3 nucleotide sequence: TGTGCCAGCAGTCCTGGACAGGGGCGCCATGTCCCCCCGAACTACACCTTC.

The V call is TRBV30, the J call TRBJ1-4, with 9 bases identical to TRBD1. The germline V gene has CDR1 GTSNPN and CDR2 SVGIG (reference sequence). The junction had 5 bases not matched to a gene; V was cut back by 2 bases and J by 7 bases. This CDR3 comprises 14 residues. This chain's CDR3 is CAWSSGQGFEKLFF. DNA of the CDR3: TGTGCCTGGAGTTCAGGACAGGGGTTTGAAAAACTGTTTTTT.

The chain couples TRBV6-5 to TRBJ2-1, with 7 bases matching TRBD2. Germline trimming cut 6 bases from V and 6 bases from J; bases unmatched to any gene: 8. The CDR3 runs to 14 residues. Per germline, CDR1 MNHEY and CDR2 SVGAGI. CDR3 bases: TGTGCCAGCAGCCCGGGACTATTGGTCAATGAGCAGTTCTTC. Encoded protein: CASSPGLLVNEQFF.

The chain recombines TRBV6-1 with TRBJ1-2, with a possible D match to TRBD1 (6 bases). Germline V lookup: CDR1 MNHNS, CDR2 SASEGT. This CDR3 has 12 amino acids. Trimming left V 4 bases short and J 10 bases short, with 13 bases between. CDR3 protein: CASSGTAVSYTF. DNA of the CDR3: TGTGCCAGCAGTGGGACAGCAGTCTCCTACACCTTC.

This clone was counted only a few times. V is TRBV2 and J is TRBJ2-3; D is uncertain. The CDR3 contains 11 residues. Germline lookup yields CDR1 SNHLY and CDR2 FYNNEI. Trimming took 5 bases from V and 6 from J, leaving 6 bases between them. The DNA for the CDR3 is TGTGCCAGCAGTTTACAGGATACGCAGTATTTT. It yields the protein CASSLQDTQYF.

As DNA, the CDR3 is TGCGCCACCAAACAGGGCTTCGGCTCCTACGAGCAGTACTTC. Protein: CATKQGFGSYEQYF. The chain has TRBV5-1 and TRBJ2-7; tentative D call: TRBD1 (6 bases). The CDR3 is made up of 14 amino acids. V was shortened by 9 bases and J by 0 bases, with 16 bases between the two germline ends. Germline-derived CDR1 and CDR2 are SGHRS and YFSETQ.

The chain carries TRBV6-1 and TRBJ2-1, with TRBD1 as a possible D gene (6 bases). V was shortened by 8 bases and J by 4 bases, with 6 bases between the two germline ends. The length of the CDR3 is 11 residues. Germline-derived CDR1 and CDR2 are MNHNS and SASEGT. The CDR3 sequence: CASGQYNEQFF. CDR3 bases: TGTGCCAGCGGACAGTACAATGAGCAGTTCTTC.

The chain recombines TRBV19 with TRBJ1-3; D is perhaps TRBD1 (6 bases). There are 17 residues in the CDR3. Germline assignment: CDR1 LNHDA and CDR2 SQIVND (reference sequence). The V and J ends lost 2 bases and 0 bases respectively, with 14 bases between them. The CDR3 region is CASSIFGQRSSGNTIYF. The CDR3, as DNA: TGTGCCAGTAGTATATTCGGACAGCGAAGCTCTGGAAACACCATATATTTT. Full variable domain (rest looked up from reference TRBV19 and TRBJ1-3): DGGITQSPKYLFRKEGQNVTLSCEQNLNHDAMYWYRQDPGQGLRLIYYSQIVNDFQKGDIAEGYSVSREKKESFPLTVTSAQKNPTAFYLCASSIFGQRSSGNTIYFGEGSWLTVV.

The chain has TRBV6-6 and TRBJ1-3; TRBD1 agrees at 7 bases. The CDR3 covers 16 residues. With V trimmed by 4 bases and J by 0 bases, 6 bases remained unmatched. Germline CDR1 is MNHNY and CDR2 is SVGAGI (reference sequence). The CDR3, as DNA: TGTGCCAGCAGTTCCGGGACAGATAGCTCTGGAAACACCATATATTTT. It specifies CASSSGTDSSGNTIYF.

The chain employs TRBV30 and TRBJ2-7; 7 bases map to TRBD1. J gave up 4 bases and V 0 bases, and 12 bases lay outside the gene matches. This CDR3 spans 16 amino acids. Germline CDR1 is GTSNPN and CDR2 is SVGIG (reference sequence). This CDR3 reads CAWSVPRDSRAYEQYF. CDR3 DNA sequence: TGTGCCTGGAGTGTACCCCGGGACAGCAGGGCGTACGAGCAGTACTTC.

V and J are TRBV7-9 and TRBJ2-2; 8 nucleotides align to TRBD1. V dropped 3 bases and J dropped 0; count of bases not matched to a gene: 3. The length of the CDR3 is 16 residues. CDR1 and CDR2 from the germline V gene are SEHNR and FQNEAQ (reference sequence). The CDR3 is CASSFTGGPNTGELFF. CDR3 bases: TGTGCCAGCAGCTTCACAGGGGGACCGAACACCGGGGAGCTGTTTTTT.

The chain couples TRBV6-5 to TRBJ2-5; 7 bases align to TRBD1. CDR3 length: 14 residues. The germline V gene has CDR1 MNHEY and CDR2 SVGAGI. After removal of 8 bases from V and 0 bases from J, the junction contained 6 bases not matched to a gene. The chain's CDR3 is CASGPGQYQETQYF. The DNA of the CDR3 is TGTGCCAGCGGACCGGGACAGTACCAAGAGACCCAGTACTTC.

The CDR3 sequence is CASSFKESRDTQYF. CDR3 coding DNA: TGTGCCAGCAGCTTCAAAGAATCCAGAGATACGCAGTATTTT. The rearrangement uses TRBV5-8 and TRBJ2-3; D is uncertain. CDR3 length: 14 amino acids. V lost 2 bases and J lost 5, with 12 bases in between. CDR1 and CDR2 from the germline V gene are SGHTS and YDEGEE.

This chain joins TRBV28 and TRBJ1-2; no definite D call. This CDR3 is built from 15 residues. CDR1 MDHEN and CDR2 SYDVKM come from the germline V gene. V was cut by 6 bases and J by 4 bases, with 18 bases left in between. The chain's CDR3 is CASRRSSLDSYGYTF. For the CDR3, the DNA is TGTGCCAGCAGAAGGAGCTCCTTAGACTCCTATGGCTACACCTTC.

The chain recombines TRBV9 with TRBJ1-2, with D hard to call. This CDR3 contains 13 residues. Germline-derived CDR1 and CDR2 are SGDLS and YYNGEE. Trimming cost V 1 base and J 4 bases, with 8 bases left between them. This chain's CDR3 is CASSVPDFYGYTF. The CDR3 DNA is TGTGCCAGCAGCGTACCAGACTTCTATGGCTACACCTTC.

This chain connects TRBV19 to TRBJ1-4, with 8 bases fitting TRBD1. The V gene's germline CDR1 is LNHDA and CDR2 SQIVND (reference sequence). J was trimmed by 3 bases and V by 5 bases; bases with no gene match: 5. This CDR3 is built from 15 residues. Here the CDR3 reads CASSRTGGANEKLFF. In nucleotides, the CDR3 is TGTGCCAGTAGTCGAACAGGGGGGGCTAATGAAAAACTGTTTTTT.

J is TRBJ2-5 and V is TRBV6-1, with 7 bases lining up with TRBD2. Germline CDR1 MNHNS, CDR2 SASEGT. With V trimmed by 3 bases and J by 5 bases, 12 bases remained unmatched. This CDR3 spans 16 amino acids. As DNA, the CDR3 is TGTGCCAGCAGTGACGGTTTGGCGGGAGTGCGGGAGACCCAGTACTTC. It is translated as CASSDGLAGVRETQYF.

This clone appeared a single time. CDR3: CSVVQEKLFF. DNA of the CDR3: TGCAGCGTTGTACAAGAAAAACTGTTTTTT. The chain has TRBV29-1 and TRBJ1-4; D is undetermined. The CDR3 sequence is 10 residues long. CDR1 and CDR2 (germline): SQVTM, ANQGSEA. Trimming pared 4 bases from V and 8 bases from J, leaving 5 bases between.

The chain couples TRBV19 to TRBJ1-1, with 10 bases lining up with TRBD1. The J segment lost 4 bases and the V segment lost 7 bases, leaving 6 bases of the junction unmatched. Germline V gene data show CDR1 as LNHDA and CDR2 as SQIVND (reference sequence). The CDR3 has 14 residues. The CDR3 reads CASKGQGSGTEAFF. The CDR3 nucleotides are TGTGCCAGTAAGGGACAGGGGTCGGGCACTGAAGCTTTCTTT.

V gene TRBV5-4 combines with J gene TRBJ2-7, with TRBD1 matching over 9 bases. The trim removed 4 bases at V and 5 bases at J, leaving 13 bases unmatched. The CDR3 runs to 16 residues. Germline CDR1 reads SGHNT; CDR2 reads YYREEE (reference sequence). CDR3 residues: CASSPSKGQGFNEQYF. The DNA for the CDR3 is TGTGCCAGCAGCCCCAGCAAGGGACAGGGTTTTAACGAGCAGTACTTC.

The gene calls are TRBV5-1 and TRBJ2-2; D is perhaps TRBD1 (6 bases). The CDR3 sequence is 14 residues long. Germline V gene sequence: CDR1 SGHRS, CDR2 YFSETQ. Trimming took off 4 bases at V and 3 bases at J, with 10 bases between the two ends. CDR3 coding DNA: TGCGCCAGCAGCCCTTGGACAGACACCGGGGAGCTGTTTTTT. Translated: CASSPWTDTGELFF.

V is TRBV6-5 and J is TRBJ1-1; possibly TRBD1 for D (6 bases). CDR1 is MNHEY and CDR2 is SVGAGI in the germline V gene. This CDR3 comprises 15 residues. Trimming took off 6 bases at V and 1 base at J, with 15 bases between the two ends. CDR3 protein: CASSYTPTGNTEAFF. CDR3 DNA: TGTGCCAGCAGCTACACGCCGACAGGGAACACTGAAGCTTTCTTT.